In this sample, the clone carrying this TCR beta chain turned up a few times. Its target is unknown. Diagnoses were established using clinical symptoms, serum thyroxine and TRAb, thyroid ultrasound and orbital computed tomography. The CDR3 totals 11 residues. Trimming left V 4 bases short and J 4 bases short, with 8 bases between. CDR1 and CDR2 from the germline V gene are SQVTM and ANQGSEA. TCR beta CDR3 sequences were amplified from RNA transcripts. TCR CDR3 regions were first amplified by RT-PCR with HTBI primers. TCRdb re-called the multiplex PCR reads with MiXCR, one entry per CDR3 protein. The sample holds fewer than 850,000 distinct CDR3 sequences; around a sixth are singletons and the top ten take 15% to 19%. The data were obtained in a study of T cells in Graves' hyperthyroidism and ophthalmopathy. Study-level background: Blood was drawn when the patient was first diagnosed and still untreated. Whole-study results and caveats: A model built on 13 V-J features separated ophthalmopathy from stable hyperthyroidism. Before onset, by a median of about six months, the model predicted ophthalmopathy.

The clonotype was recovered from a man in his fifties with Graves' hyperthyroidism. The material sequenced was blood. This chain connects TRBV29-1 to TRBJ2-7, with D possibly matching TRBD1 (5 bases). The CDR3 protein is CSVVREYEQYF. The CDR3 nucleotides read TGCAGCGTTGTCAGGGAATACGAGCAGTACTTC.